This TCR beta chain was sequenced in a study of memory CD4+ T cells and cytomegalovirus serostatus. Study information: Donors were healthy Belgian adults, 8 to 10 CMV seropositive and fewer than 30 seronegative.

The sort gate was single viable CD3+CD4+CD8-CD45RO+ cells for memory CD4+ T cells. General observations from the study: CMV serostatus prediction reached median AUC approximately 0.95, or 0.91 with US-trained model. CD4+ memory repertoires contained about 40% of the roughly 150 reported CMV TCRbeta sequences.

Turning to this clone: The antigen remains unidentified. Other DNA sequences from this sample encode an identical CDR3 as well.

The CDR3 covers 15 residues. From germline, CDR1 is SGHTS and CDR2 YDEGEE. J lost 3 bases, V lost 4 bases, and 6 bases had no gene match. Measured with immunoSEQ multiplex PCR; TCRdb has only the in-frame clones, and not every one. The data show tens of thousands of clones, 77% seen once. The sequence was collected from an adult in good health and CMV-seronegative. The chain is built from TRBV5-8 and TRBJ1-2, with TRBD1 matching 10 bases. Sequencing was carried out using memory CD4+ T cells from blood. This chain's CDR3 is CASSPRTGGYYGYTF. The CDR3 DNA is TGTGCCAGCAGCCCGAGGACAGGGGGATACTATGGCTACACCTTC. Supplemented by reference TRBV5-8 and TRBJ1-2, the full variable domain reads EAGVTQSPTHLIKTRGQQATLRCSPISGHTSVYWYQQALGLGLQFLLWYDEGEERNRGNFPPRFSGRQFPNYSSELNVNALELEDSALYLCASSPRTGGYYGYTFGSGTRLTVV.